A single T cell receptor beta chain is shown here with its context. The table came from immunoSEQ multiplex PCR; TCRdb's copy has only in-frame clones and leaves some out. Among some 80,000 clones listed, roughly 89% were seen once. The sample belongs to a study of control samples from healthy donors and cancer patients. The material sequenced was PBMCs. The sequence derives from a woman aged 55-69 years with head and neck cancer.

The CDR3 bases are TGTGCCTTGGGAGTACGAGGGCAGGGGAGGTTCGAGCAGTACTTC. Translation gives CALGVRGQGRFEQYF. The gene calls are TRBV28 and TRBJ2-7; tentatively, D is TRBD1 or TRBD2 (6 bases each). CDR3 length: 15 amino acids. The V end lost 11 bases, the J end lost 6 bases, and 26 bases lay between the germline ends. Germline V gene lookup returns CDR1 MDHEN and CDR2 SYDVKM.